Presented here are 24 T cell receptor beta chains from one specimen sequenced in a study of OX40 agonist ivuxolimab in advanced cancers. Generated by immunoSEQ multiplex PCR, the TCRdb table keeps only in-frame clones and is missing some. The repertoire holds about 53,000 clones, with approximately 90% as singletons. Here the sequenced sample was CD4+ or CD8+ T cells sorted from blood, taken in a trial of the OX40 agonist ivuxolimab. All receptors derive from an adult with an advanced solid tumor such as melanoma, head and neck, liver or kidney cancer.

This clone was counted once. The V call is TRBV6-1, the J call TRBJ2-2, with a possible D match to TRBD1 (6 bases). This CDR3 is built from 15 residues. V lost 6 bases and J lost 0, with 11 bases in between. Germline V lookup: CDR1 MNHNS, CDR2 SASEGT. CDR3 loop: CASSPGQSNTGELFF. CDR3 nucleotides: TGTGCCAGCAGCCCCGGACAGTCGAACACCGGGGAGCTGTTTTTT.

The CDR3, as DNA: TGTGCCAGCTCCGACAGGGCCCGGGGAGGCGAGCAGTACTTC. Translating it yields CASSDRARGGEQYF. The chain recombines TRBV18 with TRBJ2-7, with D possibly TRBD1 on 7 matching bases. Germline V gene sequence: CDR1 KGHSH, CDR2 LQKENI. The CDR3 runs 14 residues. The ends were cut back, 6 bases at V and 6 bases at J, with 18 bases in the middle.

This sequence joins TRBV28 and TRBJ1-2; tentative D call: TRBD1 (5 bases). CDR1 is MDHEN and CDR2 is SYDVKM in the germline V gene. CDR3 size: 12 residues. V dropped 5 bases and J dropped 9 bases, with 13 bases sitting between them. The chain's CDR3 is CASSGDPGSYTF. CDR3 nucleotides: TGTGCCAGCAGTGGGGACCCTGGGAGCTACACCTTC.

Remarks on this clone: Germline and junction disagree at one end, which may indicate a read error. The chain links TRBV7-7 to TRBJ2-7; a possible D gene is TRBD2 (5 bases). Germline CDR1 is SSHAT and CDR2 is FNYEAQ (reference sequence). There are 13 residues in the CDR3. The CDR3 region is CASSLSPGSEQYF. The CDR3 nucleotides are TGTGCTAGCAGCTTGTCCCCGGGGTCCGAGCAGTACTTC.

The gene calls are TRBV5-1 and TRBJ2-2; D remains unclear. The CDR3 runs 15 residues. V lost 0 bases, J lost 3 bases, and 9 bases lay in between. CDR1 and CDR2 from the germline V gene are SGHRS and YFSETQ. CDR3 in DNA: TGCGCCAGCAGCTTGGGTGACTCGTACACCGGGGAGCTGTTTTTT. It codes for CASSLGDSYTGELFF.

This clone was detected once. The chain is built from TRBV6-5 and TRBJ1-1; tentatively, D is TRBD1 (6 bases). Trimming removed 5 bases from V and 5 bases from J, with 15 bases in between. Per germline, CDR1 MNHEY and CDR2 SVGAGI. This CDR3 has 14 residues. CDR3 sequence (DNA): TGTGCCAGCAGTACGCAGGGGCGGTGGACTGAAGCTTTCTTT. Amino acids: CASSTQGRWTEAFF.

The V and J genes are TRBV2 and TRBJ2-2; tentative D call: TRBD1 (6 bases). The CDR3 covers 14 residues. Germline V CDR1 and CDR2: SNHLY, FYNNEI. The V end was cut by 3 bases, the J end by 5 bases, with 10 bases between. Here the CDR3 reads CASSEMGATGELFF. The CDR3 DNA reads TGTGCCAGCAGTGAGATGGGGGCTACCGGGGAGCTGTTTTTT.

This rearrangement joins TRBV6-5 to TRBJ1-2; a weak D match, TRBD1 (6 bases). This CDR3 is 14 amino acids long. Trimming took 6 bases from V and 9 from J, leaving 20 bases between them. Germline loops: CDR1 MNHEY, CDR2 SVGAGI. CDR3 loop: CASRVGGAALSYTF. CDR3 nucleotide sequence: TGTGCCAGCAGGGTGGGGGGCGCAGCACTTAGCTACACCTTC.

This clone was seen a single time. The chain couples TRBV30 to TRBJ1-6; D is unclear. Deletions cut 1 base from V and 0 bases from J, with 7 bases between. The CDR3 sequence is 15 residues long. Germline V CDR1 and CDR2: GTSNPN, SVGIG (reference sequence). The DNA for the CDR3 is TGTGCCTGGAGTGGGAGTAGCTCCTATAATTCACCCCTCCACTTT. Amino acids: CAWSGSSSYNSPLHF. Variable domain in full (rest from reference TRBV30 and TRBJ1-6): SQTIHQWPATLVQPVGSPLSLECTVEGTSNPNLYWYRQAAGRGLQLLFYSVGIGQISSEVPQNLSASRPQDRQFILSSKKLLLSDSGFYLCAWSGSSSYNSPLHFGNGTRLTVT.

The chain combines TRBV29-1 with TRBJ2-3; D tentatively reads TRBD1 or TRBD2 (5 bases each). The germline V gene encodes CDR1 SQVTM and CDR2 ANQGSEA. Deletions cut 5 bases from V and 0 bases from J, with 9 bases between. This CDR3 has 13 amino acids. The CDR3 region is CSVLWGSTDTQYF. The DNA of the CDR3 is TGCAGCGTTCTCTGGGGGAGCACAGATACGCAGTATTTT.

The genes are TRBV6-1 and TRBJ1-1; tentatively, D is TRBD1 (6 bases). The CDR3 totals 12 residues. Germline V gives CDR1 MNHNS, CDR2 SASEGT. The V end was cut by 6 bases, the J end by 7 bases, with 12 bases between. For the CDR3, the DNA is TGTGCCAGCAGCTCCCAGGGGTATGAAGCTTTCTTT. Its translation: CASSSQGYEAFF.

This chain uses TRBV29-1 with TRBJ1-2, with unresolved D. CDR3 length: 12 residues. Germline CDR1 is SQVTM and CDR2 is ANQGSEA. V lost 4 bases to trimming and J lost 5 bases, with 11 bases between them. In nucleotides, the CDR3 is TGCAGCGTTGTACCACAGTCTTATGGCTACACCTTC. Residues: CSVVPQSYGYTF.

The V gene is TRBV14, the J gene TRBJ1-6; the D gene is possibly TRBD1 (5 bases). V was trimmed by 1 base and J by 10 bases, leaving 14 bases between them. CDR3 length equals 15 residues. Germline CDR1 and CDR2: SGHDN and FVKESK. CDR3 nucleotides: TGTGCCAGCAGCCAAGGGCAGGGAATGGGCTCACCCCTCCACTTT. Protein product: CASSQGQGMGSPLHF. The whole variable domain, filled in from reference TRBV14 and TRBJ1-6, reads EAGVTQFPSHSVIEKGQTVTLRCDPISGHDNLYWYRRVMGKEIKFLLHFVKESKQDESGMPNNRFLAERTGGTYSTLKVQPAELEDSGVYFCASSQGQGMGSPLHFGNGTRLTVT.

This clone was picked up one time. This chain uses TRBV30 with TRBJ2-1, with 7 nucleotides matching TRBD2. This CDR3 comprises 15 residues. Per germline, CDR1 GTSNPN and CDR2 SVGIG (reference sequence). J lost 5 bases, V lost 8 bases, and 15 bases had no gene match. CDR3 bases: TGTGCCCAACGCCCCTCCTTTCGGGAGGACAATGAGCAGTTCTTC. This codes for CAQRPSFREDNEQFF.

The J gene is TRBJ1-4, the V gene TRBV7-8; D uncertain. Per germline, CDR1 SGHVS and CDR2 FQNEAQ. The germline V and J ends were trimmed by 2 bases and 14 bases, with 12 bases remaining between them. This CDR3 has 12 residues. The CDR3 DNA sequence: TGTGCCAGCAGCTTAAGGTCCCAGAGGCTGTTTTTT. Its protein product is CASSLRSQRLFF.

The V call is TRBV28, the J call TRBJ2-7; 7 nucleotides agree with TRBD1. The CDR3 is made up of 14 amino acids. CDR1 and CDR2 from the germline V gene are MDHEN and SYDVKM. V shed 7 bases and J 2 bases; nucleotides not matched to a gene: 8. CDR3 protein: CASIPGTDTYEQYF. For the CDR3, the DNA is TGTGCCAGCATTCCCGGGACAGATACCTACGAGCAGTACTTC. Combining the CDR3 with reference TRBV28 and TRBJ2-7 gives the whole variable domain DVKVTQSSRYLVKRTGEKVFLECVQDMDHENMFWYRQDPGLGLRLIYFSYDVKMKEKGDIPEGYSVSREKKERFSLILESASTNQTSMYLCASIPGTDTYEQYFGPGTRLTVT.

As DNA, the CDR3 is TGCGCCAGCAGCTTGCTTCCGGATAGCAATCAGCCCCAGCATTTT. Amino acid sequence: CASSLLPDSNQPQHF. This chain uses TRBV5-1 with TRBJ1-5; D gene uncertain. This CDR3 has 15 amino acids. V was shortened by 1 base and J by 0 bases, with 8 bases between the two germline ends. CDR1 and CDR2 (germline): SGHRS, YFSETQ.

The chain links TRBV10-3 to TRBJ2-5; D is possibly TRBD2 (5 bases). Germline assignment: CDR1 ENHRY and CDR2 SYGVKD. V lost 5 bases to trimming and J lost 4 bases, with 11 bases between them. The CDR3 contains 13 residues. The CDR3 DNA reads TGTGCCATCAGTAAGGAGGTGCGAGAGACCCAGTACTTC. This sequence encodes CAISKEVRETQYF.

The chain uses TRBV18 and TRBJ1-5; D call uncertain. The CDR3 loop spans 14 amino acids. Germline V gene lookup returns CDR1 KGHSH and CDR2 LQKENI. V shed 2 bases and J shed 3 bases, with 8 bases lying between them. The DNA of the CDR3 is TGTGCCAGCTCACCAGAGGAGATCAATCAGCCCCAGCATTTT. Translated, it gives CASSPEEINQPQHF.

The DNA of the CDR3 is TGTGCCAGCAGCTACGATGGACAGCCTTATCAGCCCCAGCATTTT. Its protein is CASSYDGQPYQPQHF. The V call is TRBV27, the J call TRBJ1-5, with D possibly matching TRBD1 (6 bases). Germline V CDR1 and CDR2: MNHEY, SMNVEV (reference sequence). Trimming removed 6 bases from V and 5 bases from J, with 17 bases in between. The CDR3 length is 15 residues.

V gene TRBV9 combines with J gene TRBJ2-7, with D possibly TRBD1 on 6 matching bases. Germline CDR1 SGDLS, CDR2 YYNGEE. V gave up 7 bases and J gave up 3 bases, with 17 bases separating them. The CDR3 sequence is 14 residues long. The CDR3 sequence is CASALPRGYYEQYF. DNA for the CDR3: TGTGCCAGCGCCCTACCAAGGGGGTACTACGAGCAGTACTTC.

This chain uses TRBV5-5 with TRBJ1-1, with D perhaps matching TRBD1 (5 bases). V lost 6 bases, J lost 1 base, and 19 bases lay in between. CDR1 and CDR2 (germline): SGHKS, YYEKEE (reference sequence). The CDR3 spans 16 residues. The CDR3: CASIGGGPRRNTEAFF. For the CDR3, the DNA is TGTGCCAGCATCGGCGGGGGTCCCAGGAGGAACACTGAAGCTTTCTTT. The full variable domain, rest sourced from reference TRBV5-5 and TRBJ1-1, is DAGVTQSPTHLIKTRGQQVTLRCSPISGHKSVSWYQQVLGQGPQFIFQYYEKEERGRGNFPDRFSARQFPNYSSELNVNALLLGDSALYLCASIGGGPRRNTEAFFGQGTRLTVV.

The chain's CDR3 is CASSPRPGRESEQFF. The CDR3 nucleotides read TGTGCCAGCAGTCCTCGACCAGGGAGGGAGAGTGAGCAGTTCTTC. The V call is TRBV27, the J call TRBJ2-1, with TRBD2 identical over 7 bases. Per germline, CDR1 MNHEY and CDR2 SMNVEV (reference sequence). J gave up 9 bases and V 5 bases, and 13 bases lay outside the gene matches. The CDR3 has 15 amino acids.

The V and J genes are TRBV5-6 and TRBJ2-7; TRBD1 might be the D (5 bases). The germline V gene has CDR1 SGHDT and CDR2 YYEEEE. V was clipped by 0 bases and J by 4 bases, with 14 bases between them. The CDR3 is 15 residues long. The CDR3 DNA follows: TGTGCCAGCAGCTTGGCCACGACAGTGGTATACGAGCAGTACTTC. It specifies CASSLATTVVYEQYF. Variable domain in full (rest from reference TRBV5-6 and TRBJ2-7): DAGVTQSPTHLIKTRGQQVTLRCSPKSGHDTVSWYQQALGQGPQFIFQYYEEEERQRGNFPDRFSGHQFPNYSSELNVNALLLGDSALYLCASSLATTVVYEQYFGPGTRLTVT.